This T cell receptor beta chain was captured in a study of control samples from healthy donors and cancer patients. Using immunoSEQ multiplex PCR, the repertoire was profiled, and TCRdb retains in-frame clones only, with some absent. Of roughly 130,000 clones listed, about 91% are singletons. This CDR3 region has 13 residues. CDR1 and CDR2 (germline): SGHTA, FQGTGA. V was trimmed by 2 bases and J by 6 bases, leaving 10 bases between them. The receptor was derived from a man younger than 35 in good health. The specimen sequenced was blood. The genes are TRBV7-3 and TRBJ1-2, with D perhaps TRBD1 (5 bases). CDR3 protein: CASSLFAGNGYTF. CDR3 coding DNA: TGTGCCAGCAGCTTATTCGCAGGGAATGGCTACACCTTC.